Listed here is a single T cell receptor (beta chain). The antigen is not known. The data originate from a study of circulating and synovial CD4+ cells in juvenile arthritis. Notes on the study in general: T cell genome counts differed by at least an order of magnitude between CPL and CD4 samples. Diversity here was lower than in bulk blood CD4 cells.

Some clones are missing from TCRdb's copy, which holds only in-frame ones; the method was immunoSEQ multiplex PCR. The top ten clones hold approximately 0.19% of a sample with tens of thousands of clones, over 95% of them seen once. The CDR3 length is 15 residues. Deletions cut 3 bases from V and 4 bases from J, with 15 bases between. Germline V CDR1 and CDR2: SNHLY, FYNNEI. This clonotype originated in a human donor with juvenile idiopathic arthritis. The sample comprised CD4+ T cells from blood. The chain carries TRBV2 and TRBJ2-5, with D possibly TRBD2 on 7 matching bases. In DNA, the CDR3 is TGTGCCAGCAGTGAGCAGCTGGGAGGGGGAGAGACCCAGTACTTC. Amino acids: CASSEQLGGGETQYF.